The 29 T cell receptor beta chains presented below share a single source sample, sequenced in a study of cytomegalovirus exposure and HLA in healthy donors. Primers: 60 Vbeta forward and 13 Jbeta reverse. TCRdb's table, derived via immunoSEQ multiplex PCR, lists solely in-frame clones and lacks some. This table holds 120,000 to 150,000 clones, approximately 79% found once. Input material: PBMCs. These receptors originate from a woman in her thirties or forties in good health and CMV-seropositive.

CDR3 bases: TGTGCCAGCAGCACGACAGACGATCTTACCCCCTATGGCTACACCTTC. This codes for CASSTTDDLTPYGYTF. This chain uses TRBV7-9 with TRBJ1-2; the D gene is possibly TRBD1 (5 bases). The CDR3 covers 16 residues. Germline V lookup: CDR1 SEHNR, CDR2 FQNEAQ (reference sequence). The germline V and J ends were trimmed by 5 bases and 4 bases, with 20 bases remaining between them.

The chain uses TRBV2 and TRBJ2-5; TRBD2 aligns across 10 bases. CDR1 SNHLY and CDR2 FYNNEI come from the germline V gene. V shed 5 bases and J 0 bases; nucleotides not matched to a gene: 6. This CDR3 has 16 amino acids. CDR3 in DNA: TGTGCCAGCAGTCTTTGGACTAGCGGATACCAAGAGACCCAGTACTTC. It specifies CASSLWTSGYQETQYF.

V is TRBV5-5 and J is TRBJ2-7; 7 bases are a match to TRBD1. The length of the CDR3 is 14 residues. V lost 9 bases and J lost 4; bases outside the gene matches: 13. CDR1 SGHKS and CDR2 YYEKEE come from the germline V gene (reference sequence). The CDR3 nucleotides are TGTGCCACCGCGACAGGGACACCGAGTTACGAGCAGTACTTC. Translation: CATATGTPSYEQYF.

V gene TRBV6-6 combines with J gene TRBJ1-1; weak D call: TRBD1 (5 bases). Germline CDR1 and CDR2: MNHNY and SVGAGI (reference sequence). The CDR3 is 14 amino acids. Trimming removed 2 bases at V and 6 bases at J, with 13 bases between. The CDR3 spells CASSYEARVSEAFF. The CDR3 nucleotides are TGTGCCAGCAGTTACGAAGCCAGGGTTTCTGAAGCTTTCTTT.

A few counts support this clone. V usage is TRBV30 and J usage is TRBJ2-7, with D perhaps matching TRBD2 (7 bases). Germline V lookup: CDR1 GTSNPN, CDR2 SVGIG (reference sequence). CDR3 size: 13 residues. Trimming took 2 bases from V and 7 from J, leaving 15 bases between them. The CDR3 loop reads CAWSRGGDMEQYF. In DNA form, the CDR3 reads TGTGCCTGGAGTAGGGGGGGGGATATGGAGCAGTACTTC.

The chain has TRBV6-1 and TRBJ2-3; D gene uncertain. The CDR3 runs to 15 residues. Trimming stripped 2 bases from V and 2 bases from J, with 11 bases between. Per germline, CDR1 MNHNS and CDR2 SASEGT. CDR3 bases: TGTGCCAGCAGTGAAATAGCCCGCAACACAGATACGCAGTATTTT. This codes for CASSEIARNTDTQYF.

In this sample, this clone turned up once. The chain uses TRBV27 and TRBJ2-1; tentatively, D is TRBD2 (5 bases). CDR1 MNHEY and CDR2 SMNVEV come from the germline V gene (reference sequence). The CDR3 sequence is 15 residues long. Trimming cost V 2 bases and J 0 bases, with 8 bases left between them. CDR3 sequence: CASSLNGVSYNEQFF. DNA for the CDR3: TGTGCCAGCAGTTTAAACGGGGTCTCCTACAATGAGCAGTTCTTC.

Concerning this clone itself: An end of the junction does not agree with germline; a read error may underlie this. The rearrangement links TRBV5-1 to TRBJ2-5, with TRBD1 identical over 8 bases. Per germline, CDR1 SGHRS and CDR2 YFSETQ. This CDR3 is built from 14 residues. The DNA of the CDR3 is TGCGCCAGCAGTCCCGACAGGGGCTCCCTCCCTTTAGACTTC. Its protein product is CASSPDRGSLPLDF. Full variable domain (remainder filled in from reference TRBV5-1 and TRBJ2-5): KAGVTQTPRYLIKTRGQQVTLSCSPISGHRSVSWYQQTPGQGLQFLFEYFSETQRNKGNFPGRFSGRQFSNSRSEMNVSTLELGDSALYLCASSPDRGSLPLDFGPGTRLLVL.

The chain uses TRBV25-1 and TRBJ2-2, with 7 bases identical to TRBD1. Germline trimming cut 1 base from V and 4 bases from J; bases unmatched to any gene: 9. CDR1 is MGHDK, CDR2 SYGVNS, per germline. CDR3 size: 17 residues. CDR3 DNA: TGTGCCAGCAGTGAATCGGTCAGGGGGTCTAGCACCGGGGAGCTGTTTTTT. It codes for CASSESVRGSSTGELFF. The full variable domain, in which reference TRBV25-1 and TRBJ2-2 provide the parts outside the CDR3, is EADIYQTPRYLVIGTGKKITLECSQTMGHDKMYWYQQDPGMELHLIHYSYGVNSTEKGDLSSESTVSRIRTEHFPLTLESARPSHTSQYLCASSESVRGSSTGELFFGEGSRLTVL.

The genes are TRBV5-1 and TRBJ2-3; D is unclear. CDR1 and CDR2 from the germline V gene are SGHRS and YFSETQ. There are 13 residues in the CDR3. The V gene lost 3 bases and the J gene lost 2 bases, with 7 bases spanning the gap. This CDR3 reads CASSYSDTDTQYF. As DNA, the CDR3 is TGCGCCAGCAGCTATAGTGACACAGATACGCAGTATTTT.

This chain uses TRBV6-5 with TRBJ1-2, with a possible D match to TRBD1 (5 bases). The CDR3 is 14 residues long. In germline, CDR1 is MNHEY, CDR2 SVGAGI. V was clipped by 2 bases and J by 6 bases, with 13 bases between them. CDR3 in amino acids: CASSYGLGGNGYTF. The CDR3 coding sequence is TGTGCCAGCAGTTACGGGCTGGGGGGGAATGGCTACACCTTC.

This chain uses TRBV9 with TRBJ2-2, with a weak D call TRBD2 (6 bases). The germline CDR1 and CDR2 sequences are SGDLS and YYNGEE. This CDR3 contains 18 residues. Trimming removed 3 bases at V and 0 bases at J, with 18 bases between. The CDR3 reads CASSGGTPQKANTGELFF. The CDR3 region has the DNA TGTGCCAGCAGCGGCGGGACGCCTCAGAAAGCGAACACCGGGGAGCTGTTTTTT.

This clone has only one observation. The rearrangement uses TRBV11-3 and TRBJ2-7, with 13 nucleotides matching TRBD2. V gave up 3 bases and J gave up 4 bases; unmatched junction bases: 3. Looked up from germline, CDR1 is SGHNT and CDR2 is YENEEA. This CDR3 is 15 amino acids long. The CDR3 protein is CASSLGLAGKYEQYF. The CDR3 coding sequence is TGTGCCAGCAGCTTGGGACTAGCGGGGAAATACGAGCAGTACTTC.

The J gene is TRBJ1-5, the V gene TRBV6-5; the D gene is possibly TRBD1 (6 bases). V gave up 5 bases and J gave up 6 bases, with 11 bases separating them. The CDR3 contains 13 residues. Looked up from germline, CDR1 is MNHEY and CDR2 is SVGAGI. This CDR3 is CASSEMGAQPQHF. CDR3 bases: TGTGCCAGCAGTGAAATGGGGGCTCAGCCCCAGCATTTT.

There are a few counts of this clone. The chain is built from TRBV4-1 and TRBJ2-7, with TRBD1 matching 7 bases. Germline assignment: CDR1 MGHRA and CDR2 YSYEKL. Trimming cost V 6 bases and J 4 bases; bases outside gene matches: 6. There are 13 residues in the CDR3. CDR3 DNA sequence: TGCGCCAGCAGTCCTAGACAGGGTTACGAGCAGTACTTC. Its protein product is CASSPRQGYEQYF.

Concerning this clone itself: Other DNA sequences in this specimen translate into the identical CDR3. The chain couples TRBV19 to TRBJ1-2, with TRBD1 matching 8 bases. CDR3 length: 14 residues. V gave up 1 base and J gave up 2 bases; unmatched junction bases: 0. CDR1 is LNHDA, CDR2 SQIVND, per germline (reference sequence). CDR3 sequence (DNA): TGTGCCAGTAGTATAGGACAGGGGAACTATGGCTACACCTTC. Its protein is CASSIGQGNYGYTF. Full variable domain (outside the CDR3, taken from reference TRBV19 and TRBJ1-2): DGGITQSPKYLFRKEGQNVTLSCEQNLNHDAMYWYRQDPGQGLRLIYYSQIVNDFQKGDIAEGYSVSREKKESFPLTVTSAQKNPTAFYLCASSIGQGNYGYTFGSGTRLTVV.

The rearrangement links TRBV15 to TRBJ2-7, with D unclear. This CDR3 region has 12 residues. Germline assignment: CDR1 LNHNV and CDR2 YYDKDF (reference sequence). V lost 1 base to trimming and J lost 9 bases, with 10 bases between them. This chain's CDR3 is CATSRVRPLQYF. For the CDR3, the DNA is TGTGCCACCAGCAGAGTGAGGCCACTGCAGTACTTC. The variable domain in full, completed from reference TRBV15 and TRBJ2-7, reads DAMVIQNPRYQVTQFGKPVTLSCSQTLNHNVMYWYQQKSSQAPKLLFHYYDKDFNNEADTPDNFQSRRPNTSFCFLDIRSPGLGDTAMYLCATSRVRPLQYFGPGTRLTVT.

V and J are TRBV18 and TRBJ2-3; no clear D gene. This CDR3 comprises 13 residues. The germline CDR1 and CDR2 sequences are KGHSH and LQKENI. The V and J ends lost 3 bases and 5 bases respectively, with 9 bases between them. As DNA, the CDR3 is TGTGCCAGCTCACCGAATCTAGAAGATACGCAGTATTTT. This gives the protein CASSPNLEDTQYF.

The J gene is TRBJ2-5, the V gene TRBV7-9; 14 bases fit TRBD2. The ends lost 5 bases at V and 2 bases at J; junction bases unmatched: 7. Germline V lookup: CDR1 SEHNR, CDR2 FQNEAQ (reference sequence). The CDR3 extends over 17 amino acids. The CDR3, as DNA: TGTGCCAGCAGCCGGACTAGCGGGGGGTCTGTACAAGAGACCCAGTACTTC. Translation: CASSRTSGGSVQETQYF.

A few counts support this clone. The J gene is TRBJ2-2, the V gene TRBV2; D is perhaps TRBD1 (6 bases). CDR3 length: 15 residues. Deletions cut 6 bases from V and 1 base from J, with 12 bases between. Germline V gene lookup returns CDR1 SNHLY and CDR2 FYNNEI. This CDR3 is CASRLQGLNTGELFF. The CDR3 DNA follows: TGTGCCAGCAGGCTACAGGGCTTGAACACCGGGGAGCTGTTTTTT.

J is TRBJ2-5 and V is TRBV29-1, with 7 bases fitting TRBD1. V lost 8 bases and J lost 11; bases outside the gene matches: 11. This CDR3 region has 11 residues. Per germline, CDR1 SQVTM and CDR2 ANQGSEA. The CDR3 DNA follows: TGCAGCTTCCGACAGGGCGCCCAGCAGTACTTC. Protein sequence: CSFRQGAQQYF.

V usage is TRBV19 and J usage is TRBJ1-5; 7 bases align to TRBD1. Germline CDR1 and CDR2: LNHDA and SQIVND (reference sequence). J lost 4 bases, V lost 3 bases, and 3 bases had no gene match. CDR3 length equals 14 residues. This chain's CDR3 is CASSIVQGNQPQHF. DNA for the CDR3: TGTGCCAGTAGTATCGTACAGGGGAATCAGCCCCAGCATTTT.

CDR3 sequence reads: CASSPAGDEQFF. The DNA for the CDR3 is TGTGCCAGCTCACCGGCGGGGGATGAGCAGTTCTTC. The chain joins TRBV18 to TRBJ2-1, with TRBD2 identical over 7 bases. V was clipped by 3 bases and J by 8 bases; unmatched bases: 1. This CDR3 region has 12 residues. The germline CDR1 and CDR2 sequences are KGHSH and LQKENI.

The gene calls are TRBV9 and TRBJ2-2; TRBD1 agrees at 12 bases. The V gene end was trimmed by 5 bases and the J gene end by 7 bases; junction bases not matched to a gene: 6. CDR3 length: 15 residues. Germline V CDR1 and CDR2: SGDLS, YYNGEE. Here the CDR3 reads CASRPGQGAGGELFF. The DNA for the CDR3 is TGTGCCAGCAGGCCGGGACAGGGGGCCGGCGGGGAGCTGTTTTTT.

The chain joins TRBV6-1 to TRBJ2-2, with no clear D. The ends were cut back, 1 base at V and 0 bases at J, with 6 bases in the middle. In germline, CDR1 is MNHNS, CDR2 SASEGT. The CDR3 runs to 15 residues. The chain's CDR3 is CASSEGWPNTGELFF. In DNA, the CDR3 is TGTGCCAGCAGTGAAGGATGGCCGAACACCGGGGAGCTGTTTTTT.

This chain uses TRBV19 with TRBJ2-7; possible D gene TRBD1, 6 bases. CDR1 and CDR2 from the germline V gene are LNHDA and SQIVND (reference sequence). Trimming stripped 5 bases from V and 2 bases from J, with 10 bases between. The CDR3 has 13 amino acids. In nucleotides, the CDR3 is TGTGCCAGTAGTCCCCGGACAGCCTACGAGCAGTACTTC. This encodes CASSPRTAYEQYF.

The chain combines TRBV4-1 with TRBJ2-1; 7 bases map to TRBD2. V shed 3 bases, J shed 4 bases, and the junction held 6 bases outside the gene matches. The CDR3 spans 15 residues. Germline V gene lookup returns CDR1 MGHRA and CDR2 YSYEKL. This CDR3 reads CASSHPSGGYNEQFF. CDR3 nucleotides: TGCGCCAGCAGCCATCCATCGGGGGGATACAATGAGCAGTTCTTC.

Notes on this clone: Additional DNA sequences in this sample encode the identical CDR3. The V gene is TRBV5-6, the J gene TRBJ2-3, with 7 bases that match TRBD2. From germline, CDR1 is SGHDT and CDR2 YYEEEE. There are 16 residues in the CDR3. V was pared by 0 bases and J by 1 base, with 5 bases of the junction left unmatched. In DNA form, the CDR3 reads TGTGCCAGCAGCTTGGATCGCGGGGGTCGCACAGATACGCAGTATTTT. It yields the protein CASSLDRGGRTDTQYF.

The chain is built from TRBV7-3 and TRBJ1-1; 7 positions agree with TRBD1. The CDR3 is made up of 15 amino acids. Germline V lookup: CDR1 SGHTA, CDR2 FQGTGA. J was trimmed by 2 bases and V by 5 bases; bases with no gene match: 8. Here the CDR3 DNA reads TGTGCCAGCAGCCAGGGACAGAACCCAAACACTGAAGCTTTCTTT. Amino acid sequence: CASSQGQNPNTEAFF.